This T cell receptor beta chain came from a study of blood T cell repertoires in COVID-19. Authors' analysis steps: Amplifying reference gene primers gave estimates of nucleated cell counts. TCRdb's table, derived via immunoSEQ multiplex PCR, lists solely in-frame clones and lacks some. V and J calls and clone size are given by that table; D and trimming were obtained from the DNA. Of about 110,000 clones listed, over 65% were seen once; the top ten hold roughly 3.8%. This CDR3 is built from 11 residues. V was cut by 8 bases and J by 3 bases, with 8 bases left in between. Germline CDR1 is ENHRY and CDR2 is SYGVKD.

Sequences were obtained from peripheral blood. The chain combines TRBV10-3 with TRBJ2-7; D is ambiguous. This sequence was found in a woman older than 75 with acute or convalescent COVID-19. In nucleotides, the CDR3 is TGTGCCATCGGTCAGGACTACGAGCAGTACTTC. The encoded protein is CAIGQDYEQYF.